This T cell receptor (beta chain) was sequenced for a study of T cells in Graves' hyperthyroidism and ophthalmopathy. Background on the study: Peripheral blood was obtained at initial diagnosis, preceding any treatment.

This clonotype was detected only a few times. Thyroid ultrasound, orbital computed tomography, clinical symptoms, and serum thyroxine and TRAb underpinned diagnoses. RNA transcripts yielded amplified TCR beta CDR3 regions. Initially, a first-round RT-PCR of the TCR CDR3 employed the HTBI primer set. One entry per CDR3 protein results from TCRdb running MiXCR on the multiplex PCR reads. The table shows a few hundred thousand distinct CDR3 sequences, with 14% occurring only once. What was sequenced was blood. The source is a woman aged 40 to 49 with Graves' hyperthyroidism.

CDR3 in DNA: TGTGCCAGCAGCCAGGACTGGGGGGTCACCTACGAGCAGTACTTC. The encoded protein is CASSQDWGVTYEQYF. V is TRBV3-1 and J is TRBJ2-7; possible D gene TRBD2, 6 bases. The germline V and J ends were trimmed by 3 bases and 2 bases, with 14 bases remaining between them. Looked up from germline, CDR1 is LGHDT and CDR2 is YNNKEL (reference sequence). This CDR3 spans 15 amino acids.